This T cell receptor beta chain was recorded in a study of beta chain features in type 1 diabetes. This clone was recorded many times. The isolated RNA, all of it, was reverse transcribed, so expressed TCRB transcripts were what got sequenced. Here immunoSEQ multiplex PCR was the method, and the copy in TCRdb shows in-frame clones only, minus some. The sample yields 300,000 or so clones, approximately 8% seen once. Germline-derived CDR1 and CDR2 are ENHRY and SYGVKD. The CDR3 loop spans 11 amino acids. V shed 8 bases and J shed 5 bases, with 8 bases lying between them. The sequenced sample was central memory CD4+ T cells from blood. The chain carries TRBV10-3 and TRBJ2-3; the D is unclear. The TCR originated in a woman aged 18-29 years in good health. CDR3 amino acids: CAIDRGDTQYF. CDR3 in DNA: TGTGCCATCGATAGAGGAGATACGCAGTATTTT.